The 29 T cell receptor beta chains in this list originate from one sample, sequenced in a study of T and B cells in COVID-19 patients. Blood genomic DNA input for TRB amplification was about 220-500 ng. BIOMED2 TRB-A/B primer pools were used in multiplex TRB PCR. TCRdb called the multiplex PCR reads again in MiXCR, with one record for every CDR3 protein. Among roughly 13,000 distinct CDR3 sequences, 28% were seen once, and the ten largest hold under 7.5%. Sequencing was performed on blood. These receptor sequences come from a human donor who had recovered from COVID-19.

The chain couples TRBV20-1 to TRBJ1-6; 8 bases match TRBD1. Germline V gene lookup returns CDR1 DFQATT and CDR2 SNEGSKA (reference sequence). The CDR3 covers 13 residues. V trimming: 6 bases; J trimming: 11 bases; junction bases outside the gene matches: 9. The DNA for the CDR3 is TGCAGTGCCGTTACAGGGGGGAGGACACCCCTCCACTTT. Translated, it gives CSAVTGGRTPLHF.

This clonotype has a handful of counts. The CDR3 DNA reads TGTGCCAGCAGTTCGAGGGGGGAAAGCGTGTCCCGAATGGAGCAGTACTTC. Encoded protein: CASSSRGESVSRMEQYF. The chain has TRBV12-3 or TRBV12-4 and TRBJ2-7, with D perhaps being TRBD1 or TRBD2 (6 bases each). V was trimmed by 4 bases and J by 7 bases, leaving 26 bases between them. This CDR3 is 17 amino acids long.

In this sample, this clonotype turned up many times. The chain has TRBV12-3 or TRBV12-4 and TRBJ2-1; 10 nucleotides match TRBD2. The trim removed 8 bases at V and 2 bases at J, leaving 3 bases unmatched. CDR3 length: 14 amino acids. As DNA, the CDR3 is TGTGCCAGCCGGACTAGCGGCACCTACAATGAGCAGTTCTTC. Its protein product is CASRTSGTYNEQFF.

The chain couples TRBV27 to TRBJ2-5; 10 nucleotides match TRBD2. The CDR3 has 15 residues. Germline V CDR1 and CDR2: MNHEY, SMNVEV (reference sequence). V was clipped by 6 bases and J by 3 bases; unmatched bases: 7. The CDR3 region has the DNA TGTGCCAGCAGAATATATAGCGGGGGGAAAGAGACCCAGTACTTC. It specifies CASRIYSGGKETQYF.

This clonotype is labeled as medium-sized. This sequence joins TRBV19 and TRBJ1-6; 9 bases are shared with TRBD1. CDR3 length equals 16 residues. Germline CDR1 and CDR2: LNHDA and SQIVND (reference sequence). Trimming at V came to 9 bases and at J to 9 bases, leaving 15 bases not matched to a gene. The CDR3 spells CASLDRGRGISSPLHF. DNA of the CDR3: TGTGCCAGCCTGGACAGGGGAAGAGGTATCAGTTCACCCCTCCACTTT.

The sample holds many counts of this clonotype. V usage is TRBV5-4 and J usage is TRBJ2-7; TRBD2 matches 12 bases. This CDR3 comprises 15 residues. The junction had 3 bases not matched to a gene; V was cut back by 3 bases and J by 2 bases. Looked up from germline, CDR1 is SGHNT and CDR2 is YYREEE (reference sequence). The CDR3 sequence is CASSSGLAGTYEQYF. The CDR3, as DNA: TGTGCCAGCAGCTCCGGACTAGCGGGGACCTACGAGCAGTACTTC.

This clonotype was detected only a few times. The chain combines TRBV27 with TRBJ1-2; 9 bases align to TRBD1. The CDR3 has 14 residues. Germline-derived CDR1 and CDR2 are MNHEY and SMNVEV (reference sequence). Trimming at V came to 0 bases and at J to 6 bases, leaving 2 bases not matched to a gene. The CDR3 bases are TGTGCCAGCAGTTTATCGGGGGACAGGGATGGCTACACCTTC. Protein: CASSLSGDRDGYTF.

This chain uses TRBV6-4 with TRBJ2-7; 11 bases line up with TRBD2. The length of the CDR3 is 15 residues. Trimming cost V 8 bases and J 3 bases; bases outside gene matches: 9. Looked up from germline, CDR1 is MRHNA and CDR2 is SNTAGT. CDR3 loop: CASPTSGRSNYEQYF. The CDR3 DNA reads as TGTGCCAGCCCAACTAGCGGGAGAAGTAACTACGAGCAGTACTTC.

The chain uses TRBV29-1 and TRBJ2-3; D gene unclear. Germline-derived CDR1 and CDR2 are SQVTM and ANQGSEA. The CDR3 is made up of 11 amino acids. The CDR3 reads CSDDGQDTQYF. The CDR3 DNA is TGCAGTGATGACGGCCAAGATACGCAGTATTTT.

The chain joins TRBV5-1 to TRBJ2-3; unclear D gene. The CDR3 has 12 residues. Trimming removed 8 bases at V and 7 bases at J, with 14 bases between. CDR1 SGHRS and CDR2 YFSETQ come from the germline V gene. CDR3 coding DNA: TGCGCCAGTGGGGTGGGGATGAATACGCAGTATTTT. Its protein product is CASGVGMNTQYF.

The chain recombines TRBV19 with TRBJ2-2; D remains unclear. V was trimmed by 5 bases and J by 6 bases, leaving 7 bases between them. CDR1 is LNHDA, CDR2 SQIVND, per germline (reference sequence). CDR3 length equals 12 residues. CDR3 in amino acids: CASSALAGELFF. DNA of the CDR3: TGTGCCAGTAGTGCCTTGGCCGGGGAGCTGTTTTTT. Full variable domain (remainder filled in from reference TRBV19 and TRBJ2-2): DGGITQSPKYLFRKEGQNVTLSCEQNLNHDAMYWYRQDPGQGLRLIYYSQIVNDFQKGDIAEGYSVSREKKESFPLTVTSAQKNPTAFYLCASSALAGELFFGEGSRLTVL.

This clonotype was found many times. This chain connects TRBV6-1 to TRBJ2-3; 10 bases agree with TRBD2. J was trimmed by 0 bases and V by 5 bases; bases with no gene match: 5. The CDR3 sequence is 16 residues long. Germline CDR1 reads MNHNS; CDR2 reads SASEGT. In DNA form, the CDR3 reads TGTGCCAGCAGTCGGACTAGCGGAGCTAGCACAGATACGCAGTATTTT. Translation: CASSRTSGASTDTQYF.

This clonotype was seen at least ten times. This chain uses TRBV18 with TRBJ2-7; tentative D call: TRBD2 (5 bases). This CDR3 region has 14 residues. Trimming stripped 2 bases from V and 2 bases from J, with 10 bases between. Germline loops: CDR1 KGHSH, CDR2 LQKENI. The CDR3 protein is CASSPMTGAYEQYF. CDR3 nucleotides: TGTGCCAGCTCACCAATGACCGGGGCCTACGAGCAGTACTTC.

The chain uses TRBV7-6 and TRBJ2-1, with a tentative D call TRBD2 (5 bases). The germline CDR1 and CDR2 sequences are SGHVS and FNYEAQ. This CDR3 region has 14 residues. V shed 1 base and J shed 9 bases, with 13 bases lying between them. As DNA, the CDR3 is TGTGCCAGCAGCTTAGACGGGAAGCTCGTTGAGCAGTTCTTC. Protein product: CASSLDGKLVEQFF.

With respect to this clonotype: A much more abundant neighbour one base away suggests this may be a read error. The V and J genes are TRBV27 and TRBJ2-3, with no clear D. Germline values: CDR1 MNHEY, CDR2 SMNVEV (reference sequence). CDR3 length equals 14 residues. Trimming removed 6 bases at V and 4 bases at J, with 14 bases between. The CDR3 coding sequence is TGTGCCAGCAGCCAACGCGACCCCGCAGATACGCAGTATTTT. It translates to CASSQRDPADTQYF.

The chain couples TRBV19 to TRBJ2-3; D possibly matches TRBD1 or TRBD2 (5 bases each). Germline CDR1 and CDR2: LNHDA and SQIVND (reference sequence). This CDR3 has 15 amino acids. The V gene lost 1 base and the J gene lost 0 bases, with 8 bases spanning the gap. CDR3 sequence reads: CASSIGGVSTDTQYF. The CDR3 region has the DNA TGTGCCAGTAGTATAGGAGGGGTTAGCACAGATACGCAGTATTTT.

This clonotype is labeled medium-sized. CDR3 sequence reads: CASTRDGVLNTGELFF. The CDR3 coding sequence is TGTGCCAGCACCCGGGACGGAGTCCTGAACACCGGGGAGCTGTTTTTT. The chain is built from TRBV19 and TRBJ2-2; D possibly uses TRBD1 or TRBD2 (5 bases each). Trimming took off 9 bases at V and 1 base at J, with 18 bases between the two ends. This CDR3 has 16 amino acids. The germline gives CDR1 LNHDA, CDR2 SQIVND (reference sequence).

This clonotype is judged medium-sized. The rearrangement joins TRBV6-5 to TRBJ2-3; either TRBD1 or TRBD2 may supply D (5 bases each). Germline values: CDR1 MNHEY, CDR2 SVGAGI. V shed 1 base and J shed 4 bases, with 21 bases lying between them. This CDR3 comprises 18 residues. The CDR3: CASSYLRVGRGTPDTQYF. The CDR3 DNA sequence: TGTGCCAGCAGTTACTTAAGGGTCGGCCGAGGGACGCCAGATACGCAGTATTTT.

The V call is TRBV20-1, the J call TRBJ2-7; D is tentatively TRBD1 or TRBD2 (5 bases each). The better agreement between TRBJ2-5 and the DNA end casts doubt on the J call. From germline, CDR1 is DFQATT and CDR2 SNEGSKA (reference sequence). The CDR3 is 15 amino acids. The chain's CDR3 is CSARDGAGSQETQYF. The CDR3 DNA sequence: TGCAGTGCTAGAGATGGAGCAGGGAGCCAAGAGACCCAGTACTTC.

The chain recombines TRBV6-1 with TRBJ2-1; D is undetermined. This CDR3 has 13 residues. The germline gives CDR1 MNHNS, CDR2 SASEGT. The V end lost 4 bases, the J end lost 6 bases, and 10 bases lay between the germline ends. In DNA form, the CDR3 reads TGTGCCAGCAGTGTATTGATTCGCAATGAGCAGTTCTTC. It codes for CASSVLIRNEQFF.

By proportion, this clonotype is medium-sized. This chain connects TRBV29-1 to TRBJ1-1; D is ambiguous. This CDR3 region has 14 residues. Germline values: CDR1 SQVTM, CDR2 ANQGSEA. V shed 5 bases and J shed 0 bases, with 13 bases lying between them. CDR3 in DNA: TGCAGCGTTTTGGCCAGCGGGATGAACACTGAAGCTTTCTTT. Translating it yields CSVLASGMNTEAFF. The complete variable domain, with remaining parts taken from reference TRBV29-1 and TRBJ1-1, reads SAVISQKPSRDICQRGTSLTIQCQVDSQVTMMFWYRQQPGQSLTLIATANQGSEATYESGFVIDKFPISRPNLTFSTLTVSNMSPEDSSIYLCSVLASGMNTEAFFGQGTRLTVV.

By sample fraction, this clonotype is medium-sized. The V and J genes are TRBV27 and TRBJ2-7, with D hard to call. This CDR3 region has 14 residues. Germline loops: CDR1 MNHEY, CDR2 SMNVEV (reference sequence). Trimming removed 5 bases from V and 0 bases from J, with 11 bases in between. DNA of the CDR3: TGTGCCAGCAGTCCCTCTCTCGGCTCCTACGAGCAGTACTTC. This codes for CASSPSLGSYEQYF.

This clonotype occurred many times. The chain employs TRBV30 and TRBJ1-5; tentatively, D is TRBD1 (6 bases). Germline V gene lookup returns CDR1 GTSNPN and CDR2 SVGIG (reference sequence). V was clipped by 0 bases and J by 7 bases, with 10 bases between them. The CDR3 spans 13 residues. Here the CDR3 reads CAWSVQGGQPQHF. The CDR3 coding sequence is TGTGCCTGGAGTGTACAGGGAGGGCAGCCCCAGCATTTT.

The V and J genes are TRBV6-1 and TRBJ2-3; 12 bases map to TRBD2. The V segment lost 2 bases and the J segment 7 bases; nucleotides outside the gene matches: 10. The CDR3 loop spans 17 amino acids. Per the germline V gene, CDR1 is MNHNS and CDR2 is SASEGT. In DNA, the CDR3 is TGTGCCAGCAGTGAAATTCTAGCGGGAGGGGCCGGGAATACGCAGTATTTT. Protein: CASSEILAGGAGNTQYF.

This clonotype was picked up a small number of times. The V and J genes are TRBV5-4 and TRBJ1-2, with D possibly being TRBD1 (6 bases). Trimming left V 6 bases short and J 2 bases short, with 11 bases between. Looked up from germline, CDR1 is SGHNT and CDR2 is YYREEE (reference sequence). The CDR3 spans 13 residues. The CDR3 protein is CASTAGENYGYTF. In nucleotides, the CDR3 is TGTGCCAGCACGGCAGGGGAAAACTATGGCTACACCTTC.

The CDR3 bases are TGCAGTGCCCAGAGGACAGCTAAATCACCCCTCCACTTT. It yields the protein CSAQRTAKSPLHF. The chain employs TRBV20-1 and TRBJ1-6; D possibly corresponds to TRBD1 (6 bases). Trimming removed 6 bases from V and 10 bases from J, with 16 bases in between. Germline V gene sequence: CDR1 DFQATT, CDR2 SNEGSKA (reference sequence). The CDR3 is 13 amino acids.

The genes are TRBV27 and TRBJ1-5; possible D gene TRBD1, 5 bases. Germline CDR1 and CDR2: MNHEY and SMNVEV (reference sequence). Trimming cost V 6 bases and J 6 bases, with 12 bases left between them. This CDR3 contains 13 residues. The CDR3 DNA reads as TGTGCCAGCAGCCCCCAGGGATCTCAGCCCCAGCATTTT. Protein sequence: CASSPQGSQPQHF.

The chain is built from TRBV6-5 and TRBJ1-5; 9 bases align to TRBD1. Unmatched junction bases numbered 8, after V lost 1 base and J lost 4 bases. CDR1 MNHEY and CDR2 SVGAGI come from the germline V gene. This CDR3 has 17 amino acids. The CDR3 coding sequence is TGTGCCAGCAGTTACTACGGGACAGGGTTTAATAATCAGCCCCAGCATTTT. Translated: CASSYYGTGFNNQPQHF.

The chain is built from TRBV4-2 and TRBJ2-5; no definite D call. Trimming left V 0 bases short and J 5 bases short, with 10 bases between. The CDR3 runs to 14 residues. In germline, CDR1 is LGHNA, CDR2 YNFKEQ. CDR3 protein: CASSQELGKETQYF. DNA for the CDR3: TGTGCCAGCAGCCAAGAGTTGGGGAAGGAGACCCAGTACTTC.